The clone carrying this T cell receptor beta chain showed up just once. This sample is part of a study of T cell changes during pregnancy in multiple sclerosis. V gave up 4 bases and J gave up 8 bases, with 9 bases separating them. CDR1 SGHAT and CDR2 FQNNGV come from the germline V gene. The CDR3 runs 12 residues. The table came from immunoSEQ multiplex PCR; TCRdb's copy has only in-frame clones and leaves some out. Of about 44,000 clones in the sample, 80% to 95% are singletons; the top ten hold roughly 0.69%. The starting material was CD4+ T cells from peripheral blood mononuclear cells, obtained in the first trimester of pregnancy. The chain employs TRBV11-2 and TRBJ2-1, with unresolved D. The sequence derives from a female donor with multiple sclerosis, enrolled in a pregnancy study. The CDR3 sequence: CASSSLLYEQFF. CDR3 in DNA: TGTGCCAGCAGCTCCCTTCTCTATGAGCAGTTCTTC.